Below, 29 T cell receptor beta chains from the same sample are listed, as sequenced in a study of blood T cell dynamics during melanoma immunotherapy. Profiling relied on immunoSEQ multiplex PCR, and the TCRdb table lists in-frame clones only, not all of them. This sample has 17,000 or so clones, with approximately 80% found just once. Time point meaning: pre-treatment baseline. The sample consisted of blood, taken from a patient treated with checkpoint blockade. The receptors were gathered from a human donor with melanoma.

The V gene is TRBV11-3, the J gene TRBJ2-1, with D perhaps matching TRBD2 (6 bases). Germline CDR1 reads SGHNT; CDR2 reads YENEEA. The CDR3 runs 12 residues. Trimming took off 6 bases at V and 9 bases at J, with 12 bases between the two ends. In nucleotides, the CDR3 is TGTGCCAGCAGTCGGATCGGGGGTGAGCAGTTCTTC. Amino acids: CASSRIGGEQFF. Variable domain in full (rest from reference TRBV11-3 and TRBJ2-1): EAGVVQSPRYKIIEKKQPVAFWCNPISGHNTLYWYLQNLGQGPELLIRYENEEAVDDSQLPKDRFSAERLKGVDSTLKIQPAELGDSAVYLCASSRIGGEQFFGPGTRLTVL.

The rearrangement links TRBV5-1 to TRBJ1-2, with 10 bases fitting TRBD1. The V gene's germline CDR1 is SGHRS and CDR2 YFSETQ. CDR3 length: 15 amino acids. V trimming: 5 bases; J trimming: 2 bases; junction bases outside the gene matches: 6. CDR3 residues: CASRGTGALNYGYTF. The CDR3 DNA is TGCGCCAGCAGGGGGACAGGGGCGTTAAACTATGGCTACACCTTC.

V gene TRBV5-6 combines with J gene TRBJ2-1; TRBD2 matches 9 bases. This CDR3 contains 13 residues. The germline V gene has CDR1 SGHDT and CDR2 YYEEEE. After removal of 6 bases from V and 9 bases from J, the junction contained 7 bases not matched to a gene. The CDR3 region is CASTHSGSIEQFF. In DNA, the CDR3 is TGTGCCAGCACCCATAGCGGGAGTATTGAGCAGTTCTTC.

The J gene is TRBJ1-5, the V gene TRBV28; no clear D. The length of the CDR3 is 15 residues. CDR1 is MDHEN and CDR2 is SYDVKM in the germline V gene. Between the trimmed V and J ends, which lost 3 bases and 2 bases, there was a span of 11 bases. The CDR3 DNA sequence: TGTGCCAGCAGTTTCTTGTCGGCGGGCAATCAGCCCCAGCATTTT. Protein: CASSFLSAGNQPQHF.

The chain combines TRBV29-1 with TRBJ2-3; D unclear. Between the trimmed V and J ends, which lost 4 bases and 0 bases, there was a span of 8 bases. Germline V lookup: CDR1 SQVTM, CDR2 ANQGSEA. There are 13 residues in the CDR3. CDR3 sequence: CSVGQSSTDTQYF. The CDR3 bases are TGCAGCGTTGGGCAGTCTAGCACAGATACGCAGTATTTT.

This clone was seen a few times. The chain uses TRBV6-5 and TRBJ2-5, with 7 bases lining up with TRBD1. The CDR3 covers 14 residues. Germline V gene sequence: CDR1 MNHEY, CDR2 SVGAGI. Germline trimming cut 2 bases from V and 2 bases from J; bases unmatched to any gene: 2. The CDR3 sequence is CASSYRDRQETQYF. The CDR3 region has the DNA TGTGCCAGCAGTTACCGGGACAGACAAGAGACCCAGTACTTC.

The chain uses TRBV5-3 and TRBJ2-2; 8 positions agree with TRBD2. TRBV5-3 is marked as an open reading frame, function uncertain. This CDR3 contains 16 residues. J lost 7 bases, V lost 4 bases, and 12 bases had no gene match. CDR3 amino acids: CARSLRRGETGGELFF. The CDR3 DNA follows: TGTGCCAGAAGCCTACGGCGGGGGGAGACGGGCGGGGAGCTGTTTTTT.

The rearrangement joins TRBV4-3 to TRBJ1-5, with 9 bases identical to TRBD1. From germline, CDR1 is LGHNA and CDR2 YSLEER. V dropped 0 bases and J dropped 3; count of bases not matched to a gene: 3. The CDR3 totals 16 residues. In DNA, the CDR3 is TGCGCCAGCAGCCAAGAGGGACAGGGTGACAATCAGCCCCAGCATTTT. Its protein is CASSQEGQGDNQPQHF.

V and J are TRBV21-1 and TRBJ2-7. TRBV21-1 is tagged as a pseudogene. The CDR3 runs 14 residues. This CDR3 is CASSKEDSSDEQYF. The CDR3 coding sequence is TGTGCCAGCAGCAAAGAGGATTCATCAGACGAGCAGTACTTC.

Only a few counts were recorded for this clone. The chain couples TRBV21-1 to TRBJ2-7; TRBD1, as called in the table, went unchecked against the DNA. TRBV21-1 counts as a pseudogene. The CDR3 runs 15 residues. CDR3 DNA: TGTGCCAGCAGCACCAGACAGTCCCCGCGCGGCGAGCAGTACTTC. Translating it yields CASSTRQSPRGEQYF.

This chain connects TRBV28 to TRBJ1-5, with 8 bases that match TRBD1. The CDR3 contains 15 residues. Losses at the gene ends were 4 bases for V and 2 bases for J; bases not matched to a gene: 4. Germline V gives CDR1 MDHEN, CDR2 SYDVKM. CDR3 sequence: CASSSGQGGNQPQHF. In nucleotides, the CDR3 is TGTGCCAGCAGTTCCGGACAGGGAGGCAATCAGCCCCAGCATTTT. Combining the CDR3 with reference TRBV28 and TRBJ1-5 gives the whole variable domain DVKVTQSSRYLVKRTGEKVFLECVQDMDHENMFWYRQDPGLGLRLIYFSYDVKMKEKGDIPEGYSVSREKKERFSLILESASTNQTSMYLCASSSGQGGNQPQHFGDGTRLSIL.

The chain joins TRBV2 to TRBJ1-2, with 7 nucleotides matching TRBD1. V shed 6 bases, J shed 4 bases, and the junction held 8 bases outside the gene matches. The CDR3 is made up of 14 amino acids. Germline V lookup: CDR1 SNHLY, CDR2 FYNNEI. The CDR3 region has the DNA TGTGCCAGCAGCACCGGGGGACAGCTCTATGGCTACACCTTC. It codes for CASSTGGQLYGYTF.

J is TRBJ2-7 and V is TRBV2, with 9 nucleotides matching TRBD2. V trimming: 5 bases; J trimming: 4 bases; junction bases outside the gene matches: 9. Germline V CDR1 and CDR2: SNHLY, FYNNEI. This CDR3 has 15 residues. For the CDR3, the DNA is TGTGCCAGCAGTAATCCGGGACTAGCCGAATACGAGCAGTACTTC. It yields the protein CASSNPGLAEYEQYF.

This clone has a single count. The rearrangement uses TRBV12-5 and TRBJ1-4, with D unclear. Germline V lookup: CDR1 LGHNT, CDR2 FRNRAP. This CDR3 has 12 residues. The V end lost 2 bases, the J end lost 4 bases, and 2 bases lay between the germline ends. As DNA, the CDR3 is TGTGCTAGTGGTTTGTTTAATGAAAAACTGTTTTTT. The encoded protein is CASGLFNEKLFF.

This clone was observed a single time. This rearrangement joins TRBV4-1 to TRBJ2-3; D unresolved. The ends were cut back, 0 bases at V and 8 bases at J, with 9 bases in the middle. The CDR3 contains 13 residues. Germline values: CDR1 MGHRA, CDR2 YSYEKL. CDR3 DNA sequence: TGCGCCAGCAGCCAAGAACGACTTCTTACGCAGTATTTT. Amino acid sequence: CASSQERLLTQYF.

This sequence joins TRBV7-2 and TRBJ2-5; TRBD2 matches at 14 bases. Trimming removed 2 bases from V and 4 bases from J; junction bases left unmatched: 3. CDR3 length: 16 residues. Germline CDR1 SGHTA, CDR2 FQGNSA. In DNA, the CDR3 is TGTGCCAGCAGCTTACAGGGACTAGCGGGAGCAGAGACCCAGTACTTC. This encodes CASSLQGLAGAETQYF.

The chain uses TRBV7-2 and TRBJ1-3, with D uncertain. V lost 4 bases and J 0 bases, leaving 13 bases between the germline ends. The CDR3 spans 16 residues. Germline V lookup: CDR1 SGHTA, CDR2 FQGNSA. The CDR3 sequence is CASSSGGSSSGNTIYF. In nucleotides, the CDR3 is TGTGCCAGCAGCTCCGGAGGAAGTAGCTCTGGAAACACCATATATTTT. Full variable domain (remainder filled in from reference TRBV7-2 and TRBJ1-3): GAGVSQSPSNKVTEKGKDVELRCDPISGHTALYWYRQSLGQGLEFLIYFQGNSAPDKSGLPSDRFSAERTGGSVSTLTIQRTQQEDSAVYLCASSSGGSSSGNTIYFGEGSWLTVV.

The chain couples TRBV2 to TRBJ1-1; D remains unclear. The germline CDR1 and CDR2 sequences are SNHLY and FYNNEI. CDR3 length: 13 residues. V lost 4 bases and J 0 bases, leaving 6 bases between the germline ends. The DNA for the CDR3 is TGTGCCAGCAGTGGTTTGGTGAACACTGAAGCTTTCTTT. It codes for CASSGLVNTEAFF.

J is TRBJ1-1 and V is TRBV30; no firm D call. Per the germline V gene, CDR1 is GTSNPN and CDR2 is SVGIG (reference sequence). V was clipped by 1 base and J by 5 bases, with 11 bases between them. This CDR3 comprises 13 residues. CDR3 DNA: TGTGCCTGGAGTGGAAGCGAGTTAACTGAAGCTTTCTTT. Translating gives CAWSGSELTEAFF.

DNA of the CDR3: TGTGCCGGGGGACTAGCGGGAGGAACCTCCTACGAGCAGTACTTC. This sequence encodes CAGGLAGGTSYEQYF. The chain has TRBV7-9 and TRBJ2-7; 15 nucleotides agree with TRBD2. Germline lookup yields CDR1 SEHNR and CDR2 FQNEAQ (reference sequence). The CDR3 extends over 15 amino acids. J lost 0 bases, V lost 11 bases, and 5 bases had no gene match.

V is TRBV5-1 and J is TRBJ1-2; unclear D gene. From germline, CDR1 is SGHRS and CDR2 YFSETQ. V was shortened by 0 bases and J by 11 bases, with 11 bases between the two germline ends. The length of the CDR3 is 12 residues. In DNA, the CDR3 is TGCGCCAGCAGCTTGGATGTCAGACCGTACACCTTC. Translation gives CASSLDVRPYTF.

This chain links TRBV27 with TRBJ2-1; D is ambiguous. Germline V CDR1 and CDR2: MNHEY, SMNVEV (reference sequence). CDR3 length equals 15 residues. Trimming removed 3 bases from V and 3 bases from J, with 12 bases in between. CDR3 nucleotides: TGTGCCAGCAGTTTGGAGCCCTCACTCTACAATGAGCAGTTCTTC. It translates to CASSLEPSLYNEQFF.

The rearrangement joins TRBV19 to TRBJ2-7, with 9 positions matching TRBD2. Germline CDR1 is LNHDA and CDR2 is SQIVND (reference sequence). The CDR3 is 17 residues long. V gave up 6 bases and J gave up 3 bases; unmatched junction bases: 15. This CDR3 reads CASSGDSASGTLYEQYF. CDR3 coding DNA: TGTGCCAGTAGCGGTGACTCGGCTAGCGGGACCCTCTACGAGCAGTACTTC.

This clone was seen a single time. The CDR3 nucleotides are TGCAGCGCCGCTTCAGGGACAGGTAGGAATGAGCAGTTCTTC. Amino acid sequence: CSAASGTGRNEQFF. This chain joins TRBV29-1 and TRBJ2-1; TRBD1 agrees at 8 bases. Germline-derived CDR1 and CDR2 are SQVTM and ANQGSEA. The V gene end was trimmed by 7 bases and the J gene end by 7 bases; junction bases not matched to a gene: 12. This CDR3 comprises 14 residues.

This clone was picked up a small number of times. The rearrangement uses TRBV7-9 and TRBJ1-5; no clear D. V was shortened by 5 bases and J by 6 bases, with 17 bases between the two germline ends. The CDR3 has 15 amino acids. Germline CDR1 is SEHNR and CDR2 is FQNEAQ (reference sequence). CDR3 protein: CASSPSVGRGQPQHF. CDR3 nucleotides: TGTGCCAGCAGCCCTTCGGTAGGCCGGGGTCAGCCCCAGCATTTT.

The CDR3 DNA reads TGTGCCAGTAGTACCCCCATCCCCCCCAGGGTAAACACTGAAGCTTTCTTT. Protein product: CASSTPIPPRVNTEAFF. V gene TRBV19 combines with J gene TRBJ1-1; perhaps TRBD1 as D (5 bases). The CDR3 is made up of 17 amino acids. Germline V gene data show CDR1 as LNHDA and CDR2 as SQIVND (reference sequence). V lost 4 bases, J lost 2 bases, and 20 bases lay in between.

V usage is TRBV4-1 and J usage is TRBJ2-7, with D possibly being TRBD1 (6 bases). Germline V CDR1 and CDR2: MGHRA, YSYEKL. There are 13 residues in the CDR3. V was cut by 0 bases and J by 4 bases, with 7 bases left in between. The CDR3 DNA reads as TGCGCCAGCAGCCAAGAGAGGGGGTACGAGCAGTACTTC. It encodes CASSQERGYEQYF.

This rearrangement joins TRBV6-5 to TRBJ1-1; D is uncertain. In germline, CDR1 is MNHEY, CDR2 SVGAGI. The CDR3 covers 13 residues. V shed 0 bases and J shed 6 bases, with 8 bases lying between them. The CDR3 spells CASSYSKRAEAFF. The CDR3 bases are TGTGCCAGCAGTTACTCGAAGCGGGCTGAAGCTTTCTTT.

J is TRBJ2-5 and V is TRBV10-3; 8 nucleotides align to TRBD2. There are 16 residues in the CDR3. Germline values: CDR1 ENHRY, CDR2 SYGVKD. V lost 2 bases to trimming and J lost 1 base; unmatched junction nucleotides: 6. As DNA, the CDR3 is TGTGCCATCAGTGAGAACTTAGCGGGGAGCCAAGAGACCCAGTACTTC. This codes for CAISENLAGSQETQYF.